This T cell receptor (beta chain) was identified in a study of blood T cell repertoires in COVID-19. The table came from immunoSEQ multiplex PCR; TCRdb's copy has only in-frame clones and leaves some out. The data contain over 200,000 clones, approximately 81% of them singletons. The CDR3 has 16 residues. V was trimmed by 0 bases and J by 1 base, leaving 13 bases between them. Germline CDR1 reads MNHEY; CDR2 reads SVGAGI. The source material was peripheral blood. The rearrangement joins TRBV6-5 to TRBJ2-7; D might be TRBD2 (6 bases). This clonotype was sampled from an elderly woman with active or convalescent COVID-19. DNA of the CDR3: TGTGCCAGCAGTTACTCAGGAGGGTCCCAATCCTACGAGCAGTACTTC. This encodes CASSYSGGSQSYEQYF.